This TCR beta chain appears in the sequencing data of a study of blood T cells in healthy people across ages. Using a J-beta primer mix together with a sample-barcoded 5' primer, a second PCR was run for about 6 to 12 cycles. MiXCR was run by TCRdb on the 5' RACE reads, yielding one entry per CDR3 protein. The sample has roughly 500,000 distinct CDR3 sequences; approximately 30% are singletons. CDR3 length equals 14 residues. Germline lookup yields CDR1 DFQATT and CDR2 SNEGSKA (reference sequence). This sequence originates from a woman aged 70-85 years in good health. Sequences were obtained from blood. V usage is TRBV20-1 and J usage is TRBJ2-1, with D uncertain. Matching the DNA end better, TRBJ2-7 makes the J call doubtful. CDR3 region: CSADTGRASYEQYF. As DNA, the CDR3 is TGCAGTGCTGACACTGGAAGGGCATCCTACGAGCAGTACTTC.